The 22 T cell receptor beta chains presented below share a single source sample, sequenced in a study of shared clonotypes between healthy human individuals. Some clones are missing from TCRdb's copy, which holds only in-frame ones; the method was immunoSEQ multiplex PCR. Of under 550,000 clones in the sample, 90% to 96% are singletons; the top ten hold 0.05% to 0.07%. Sequencing used naive CD4+ T cells sorted from blood. Regarding subset: CD45RA+ positively selected. The origin of the receptors is a woman aged 25 to 45 in good health.

DNA of the CDR3: TGCGCCAGCAGCTTGGTCGCAGTTCCGGACAATGAGCAGTTCTTC. Translating it yields CASSLVAVPDNEQFF. The chain employs TRBV5-1 and TRBJ2-1; D not certain. Trimming left V 0 bases short and J 5 bases short, with 12 bases between. Germline CDR1 and CDR2: SGHRS and YFSETQ. The CDR3 consists of 15 residues.

The rearrangement joins TRBV18 to TRBJ2-3; D not certain. V dropped 4 bases and J dropped 2 bases, with 13 bases sitting between them. CDR3 size: 15 residues. CDR1 KGHSH and CDR2 LQKENI come from the germline V gene. This CDR3 is CASSQTTELTDTQYF. The CDR3 DNA reads TGTGCCAGCTCACAAACGACTGAGCTCACAGATACGCAGTATTTT.

J is TRBJ2-7 and V is TRBV6-6; 9 bases match TRBD1. The V gene's germline CDR1 is MNHNY and CDR2 SVGAGI (reference sequence). The V gene end was trimmed by 6 bases and the J gene end by 0 bases; junction bases not matched to a gene: 6. This CDR3 has 15 residues. In DNA, the CDR3 is TGTGCCAGCAGACCGGGACAGGGAAGCTCCTACGAGCAGTACTTC. Residues: CASRPGQGSSYEQYF.

This chain uses TRBV2 with TRBJ1-5; maybe TRBD1 (5 bases). V dropped 4 bases and J dropped 5 bases, with 12 bases sitting between them. This CDR3 comprises 14 residues. The germline gives CDR1 SNHLY, CDR2 FYNNEI. CDR3 in DNA: TGTGCCAGCAGTGCCCGGACATATGATCAGCCCCAGCATTTT. It specifies CASSARTYDQPQHF.

V and J are TRBV5-6 and TRBJ1-1, with D possibly matching TRBD1 (6 bases). The CDR3 is 15 amino acids. V was shortened by 4 bases and J by 4 bases, with 17 bases between the two germline ends. Germline CDR1 SGHDT, CDR2 YYEEEE. CDR3 DNA sequence: TGTGCCAGCAGCCTAGGGGGAGCAACGGGCACTGAAGCTTTCTTT. This sequence encodes CASSLGGATGTEAFF.

The chain joins TRBV2 to TRBJ2-7; a possible D gene is TRBD1 (5 bases). V was cut by 8 bases and J by 2 bases, with 10 bases left in between. There are 12 residues in the CDR3. Germline loops: CDR1 SNHLY, CDR2 FYNNEI. As DNA, the CDR3 is TGTGCCAGCCGTGTCAGGGCCTACGAGCAGTACTTC. Protein product: CASRVRAYEQYF. Based on the CDR3 plus reference TRBV2 and TRBJ2-7, the full variable domain is EPEVTQTPSHQVTQMGQEVILRCVPISNHLYFYWYRQILGQKVEFLVSFYNNEISEKSEIFDDQFSVERPDGSNFTLKIRSTKLEDSAMYFCASRVRAYEQYFGPGTRLTVT.

This clone was counted a single time. This chain connects TRBV6-5 to TRBJ2-6, with a tentative D call TRBD2 (5 bases). V was shortened by 0 bases and J by 4 bases, with 10 bases between the two germline ends. This CDR3 has 16 amino acids. Germline V gene lookup returns CDR1 MNHEY and CDR2 SVGAGI. The CDR3 nucleotides read TGTGCCAGCAGTTACTCCCGGGGTAGCGGGGCCAACGTCCTGACTTTC. It yields the protein CASSYSRGSGANVLTF.

The rearrangement joins TRBV28 to TRBJ2-4, with D possibly TRBD2 on 5 matching bases. This CDR3 region has 16 residues. CDR1 and CDR2 from the germline V gene are MDHEN and SYDVKM. V gave up 3 bases and J gave up 2 bases, with 14 bases separating them. CDR3 coding DNA: TGTGCCAGCAGTTTCCTCGCGGGTCGGACCAAAAACATTCAGTACTTC. Translation gives CASSFLAGRTKNIQYF.

The chain carries TRBV28 and TRBJ1-2; 7 bases line up with TRBD1. Germline loops: CDR1 MDHEN, CDR2 SYDVKM. The length of the CDR3 is 13 residues. With 6 bases clipped from V and 10 bases from J, the junction kept 11 bases outside the gene matches. The CDR3 nucleotides read TGTGCCAGCAGCCACGACAGGGTGGACACCTACACCTTC. Residues: CASSHDRVDTYTF.

J is TRBJ2-2 and V is TRBV5-8, with 10 bases that match TRBD2. The CDR3 has 17 amino acids. Looked up from germline, CDR1 is SGHTS and CDR2 is YDEGEE. J lost 4 bases, V lost 0 bases, and 6 bases had no gene match. CDR3 residues: CASSLGLAGVGTGELFF. The CDR3 region has the DNA TGTGCCAGCAGCTTGGGGCTAGCGGGAGTAGGCACCGGGGAGCTGTTTTTT.

The gene calls are TRBV19 and TRBJ1-4; D is uncertain. Trimming pared 3 bases from V and 0 bases from J, leaving 8 bases between. The CDR3 sequence is 15 residues long. In germline, CDR1 is LNHDA, CDR2 SQIVND (reference sequence). The CDR3 reads CASSMRIATNEKLFF. CDR3 bases: TGTGCCAGTAGTATGAGGATTGCAACTAATGAAAAACTGTTTTTT. Using reference TRBV19 and TRBJ1-4 for the parts outside the CDR3, the full variable domain is DGGITQSPKYLFRKEGQNVTLSCEQNLNHDAMYWYRQDPGQGLRLIYYSQIVNDFQKGDIAEGYSVSREKKESFPLTVTSAQKNPTAFYLCASSMRIATNEKLFFGSGTQLSVL.

With regard to this clone: Other DNA sequences in this sample translate to the same CDR3. The chain uses TRBV11-3 and TRBJ2-7; D assignment may be TRBD1 or TRBD2 (6 bases each). The CDR3 length is 14 residues. V was shortened by 3 bases and J by 1 base, with 10 bases between the two germline ends. From germline, CDR1 is SGHNT and CDR2 YENEEA. The CDR3 loop reads CASSLGGTSYEQYF. The CDR3 DNA reads TGTGCCAGCAGCTTGGGCGGGACATCCTACGAGCAGTACTTC.

The chain recombines TRBV5-1 with TRBJ1-2; D may be TRBD1 (5 bases). CDR1 is SGHRS and CDR2 is YFSETQ in the germline V gene. The V gene lost 4 bases and the J gene lost 7 bases, with 17 bases spanning the gap. The CDR3 covers 14 residues. CDR3 protein: CASSQGVLYGGYTF. In DNA, the CDR3 is TGCGCCAGCAGCCAAGGGGTACTCTATGGTGGCTACACCTTC. Drawing the rest from reference TRBV5-1 and TRBJ1-2, the complete variable domain is KAGVTQTPRYLIKTRGQQVTLSCSPISGHRSVSWYQQTPGQGLQFLFEYFSETQRNKGNFPGRFSGRQFSNSRSEMNVSTLELGDSALYLCASSQGVLYGGYTFGSGTRLTVV.

The chain links TRBV19 to TRBJ1-1, with unresolved D. The CDR3 loop spans 12 amino acids. The germline V gene encodes CDR1 LNHDA and CDR2 SQIVND (reference sequence). V dropped 5 bases and J dropped 4 bases, with 8 bases sitting between them. The CDR3 reads CASSWVGTEAFF. CDR3 bases: TGTGCCAGTAGTTGGGTGGGCACTGAAGCTTTCTTT.

The chain is built from TRBV27 and TRBJ2-1; the D gene is possibly TRBD1 (5 bases). Germline V CDR1 and CDR2: MNHEY, SMNVEV (reference sequence). The length of the CDR3 is 15 residues. Trimming removed 2 bases from V and 4 bases from J, with 12 bases in between. In DNA, the CDR3 is TGTGCCAGCAGTTTAGCTAGGGGTCGATACAATGAGCAGTTCTTC. This codes for CASSLARGRYNEQFF.

The chain employs TRBV18 and TRBJ1-4; 10 positions match TRBD1. This CDR3 comprises 18 residues. J was trimmed by 2 bases and V by 5 bases; bases with no gene match: 11. CDR1 and CDR2 from the germline V gene are KGHSH and LQKENI. The CDR3 DNA sequence: TGTGCCAGCTCAACCCGGACAGGGGGATCTCCGACTAATGAAAAACTGTTTTTT. As protein: CASSTRTGGSPTNEKLFF.

This chain joins TRBV6-1 and TRBJ2-7, with 8 bases lining up with TRBD2. The CDR3 loop spans 16 amino acids. V trimming: 1 base; J trimming: 5 bases; junction bases outside the gene matches: 10. Germline CDR1 and CDR2: MNHNS and SASEGT. The CDR3 reads CASSEVPPGLANEQYF. DNA of the CDR3: TGTGCCAGCAGTGAAGTCCCCCCAGGACTAGCTAACGAGCAGTACTTC.

V usage is TRBV10-2 and J usage is TRBJ1-1; 9 bases are shared with TRBD1. CDR1 is WSHSY and CDR2 is SAAADI in the germline V gene. V trimming: 6 bases; J trimming: 2 bases; junction bases outside the gene matches: 10. The CDR3 is 16 amino acids. CDR3 protein: CASRAGTGISNTEAFF. In DNA, the CDR3 is TGCGCCAGCAGAGCCGGGACAGGGATTTCCAACACTGAAGCTTTCTTT.

The V call is TRBV2, the J call TRBJ1-1; D unclear. Per germline, CDR1 SNHLY and CDR2 FYNNEI. V was pared by 5 bases and J by 7 bases, with 8 bases between. This CDR3 spans 11 amino acids. CDR3: CASSSYVEAFF. DNA for the CDR3: TGTGCCAGCAGTTCCTACGTTGAAGCTTTCTTT.

V and J are TRBV19 and TRBJ2-3, with unresolved D. The CDR3 loop spans 13 amino acids. The germline V gene encodes CDR1 LNHDA and CDR2 SQIVND (reference sequence). V gave up 7 bases and J gave up 7 bases, with 15 bases separating them. The CDR3 reads CASTQLPTHTQYF. The DNA of the CDR3 is TGTGCCAGTACCCAACTCCCGACGCATACGCAGTATTTT.

The chain has TRBV15 and TRBJ1-4; D is undetermined. Germline V CDR1 and CDR2: LNHNV, YYDKDF (reference sequence). V was pared by 2 bases and J by 2 bases, with 18 bases between. CDR3 length: 18 amino acids. CDR3 nucleotides: TGTGCCACCAGCAGACCATTGATGGGGTTCCCGACTAATGAAAAACTGTTTTTT. This codes for CATSRPLMGFPTNEKLFF.

The chain couples TRBV28 to TRBJ2-1; a possible D gene is TRBD2 (5 bases). The CDR3 runs 16 residues. Trimming stripped 4 bases from V and 0 bases from J, with 13 bases between. Germline loops: CDR1 MDHEN, CDR2 SYDVKM. The CDR3 DNA follows: TGTGCCAGCAGTTACTTAGGTGGGAGCTCCTACAATGAGCAGTTCTTC. As protein: CASSYLGGSSYNEQFF.